One and the same sample provided the 2 T cell receptor beta chains below, sequenced in a study of blood T cell repertoires in COVID-19. The repertoire was sequenced with immunoSEQ multiplex PCR; TCRdb's copy has only in-frame clones and lacks some. The sample includes some 180,000 clones, 80% seen only once; the top ten take approximately 14%. Sequencing was performed on PBMCs or T cells enriched from blood (not recorded which). All receptors come from a man in his 60s who had been exposed to COVID-19.

This chain joins TRBV27 and TRBJ2-7, with D perhaps TRBD1 (6 bases). The V gene's germline CDR1 is MNHEY and CDR2 SMNVEV (reference sequence). V gave up 10 bases and J gave up 0 bases, with 16 bases separating them. This CDR3 contains 14 residues. In nucleotides, the CDR3 is TGTGCCACGATGGACAGAATGAGCTCCTACGAGCAGTACTTC. It is translated as CATMDRMSSYEQYF.

The gene calls are TRBV7-2 and TRBJ2-7; TRBD1 aligns across 8 bases. This CDR3 region has 16 residues. Germline CDR1 is SGHTA and CDR2 is FQGNSA. Trimming took 1 base from V and 6 from J; bases not matched to a gene: 11. The CDR3, as DNA: TGTGCCAGCAGCTTAGACTTTGGACAGGGTGTGCTCGAGCAGTACTTC. Residues: CASSLDFGQGVLEQYF.